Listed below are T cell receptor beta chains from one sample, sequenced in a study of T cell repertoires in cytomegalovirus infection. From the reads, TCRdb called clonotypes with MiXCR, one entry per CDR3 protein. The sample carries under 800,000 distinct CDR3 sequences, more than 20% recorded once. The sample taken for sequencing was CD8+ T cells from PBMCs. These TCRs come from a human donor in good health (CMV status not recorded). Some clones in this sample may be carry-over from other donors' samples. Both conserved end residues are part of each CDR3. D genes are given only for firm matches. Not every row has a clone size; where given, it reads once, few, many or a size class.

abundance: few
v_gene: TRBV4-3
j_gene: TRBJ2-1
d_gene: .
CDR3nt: TGCGCCAGCAGCCAAGATAGTCAGTTTTTCTCCTACAATGAGCAGTTCTTC
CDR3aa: CASSQDSQFFSYNEQFF

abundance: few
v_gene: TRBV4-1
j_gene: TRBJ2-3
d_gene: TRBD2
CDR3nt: TGCGCCAGCAGCCTCCTAGCGGATCTCACAGATACGCAGTATTTT
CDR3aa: CASSLLADLTDTQYF

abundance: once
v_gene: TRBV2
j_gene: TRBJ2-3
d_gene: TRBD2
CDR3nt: TGTGCCAGCGGGGGGACTAGCGGGGGCACAGATACGCAGTATTTT
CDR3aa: CASGGTSGGTDTQYF

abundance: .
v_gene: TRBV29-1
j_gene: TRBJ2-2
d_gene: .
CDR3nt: TGCAGCGTCGCTCTTTTCAAGGACACCGGGGAGCTGTTTTTT
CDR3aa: CSVALFKDTGELFF

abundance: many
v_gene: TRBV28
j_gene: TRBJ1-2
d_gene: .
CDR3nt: TGTGCCAGCAGTTCCGCGGGACTGGGGGGTGGCTACACCTTC
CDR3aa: CASSSAGLGGGYTF

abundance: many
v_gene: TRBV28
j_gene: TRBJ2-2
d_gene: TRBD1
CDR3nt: TGTGCCAGCAGTACACCCTCCGGGACAGGGGGGATTGTCCGGGAGCTGTTTTTT
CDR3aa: CASSTPSGTGGIVRELFF

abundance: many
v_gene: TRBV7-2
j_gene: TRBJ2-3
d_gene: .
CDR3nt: TGTGCCAGCAGCTTAAGGGGAGCCTACACAGATACGCAGTATTTT
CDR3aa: CASSLRGAYTDTQYF

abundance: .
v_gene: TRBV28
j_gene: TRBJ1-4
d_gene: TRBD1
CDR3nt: TGTGCCAACAGTTTCCCCGGGACAGGGAACGAAAAACTGTTTTTT
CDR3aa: CANSFPGTGNEKLFF

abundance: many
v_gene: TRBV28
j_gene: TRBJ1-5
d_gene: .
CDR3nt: TGTGCCAGCAGTGCAGCCCTTACTAATCAGCCCCAGCATTTT
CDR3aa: CASSAALTNQPQHF

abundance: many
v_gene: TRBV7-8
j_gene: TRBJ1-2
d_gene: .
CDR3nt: TGTGCCAGCAGCAACTCTCAGGATGATGGAAAGATGGCTATCTACACCTTC
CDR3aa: CASSNSQDDGKMAIYTF

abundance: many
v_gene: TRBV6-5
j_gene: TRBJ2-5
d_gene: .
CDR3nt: TGTGCCAGCAGCACCAATTGGGAGACCCAGTACTTC
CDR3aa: CASSTNWETQYF

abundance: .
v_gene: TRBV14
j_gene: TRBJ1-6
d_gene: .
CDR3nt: TGTGCCAGCAGCCGGCCCGGGCGGGGTAATTCACCCCTCCACTTT
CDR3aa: CASSRPGRGNSPLHF

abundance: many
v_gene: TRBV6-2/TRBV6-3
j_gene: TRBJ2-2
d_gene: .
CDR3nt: TGTGCCAGCAGTTACATACAGAACACCGGGGAGCTGTTTTTT
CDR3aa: CASSYIQNTGELFF

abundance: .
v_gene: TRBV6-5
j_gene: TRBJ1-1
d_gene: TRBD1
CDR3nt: TGTGCCAGCAGTTTCCACCCGACAGGGAGGAAGAACACTGAAGCTTTCTTT
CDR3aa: CASSFHPTGRKNTEAFF

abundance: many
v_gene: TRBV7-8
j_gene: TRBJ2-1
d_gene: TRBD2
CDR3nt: TGTGCCAGCAGCTTCCGGACTAGCGGGGATAGCTCCTACAATGAGCAGTTCTTC
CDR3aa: CASSFRTSGDSSYNEQFF

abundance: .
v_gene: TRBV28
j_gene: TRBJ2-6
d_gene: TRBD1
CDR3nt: TGTGCCAGCACCCCGAGGGTAGGACAGGGTCCCTCTGGGGCCAACGTCCTGACTTTC
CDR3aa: CASTPRVGQGPSGANVLTF

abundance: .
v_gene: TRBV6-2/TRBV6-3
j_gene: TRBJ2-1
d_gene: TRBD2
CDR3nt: TGTGTCAGCAGTCCGGGGGGAAAATCCTACAATGAGCAGTTCTTC
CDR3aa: CVSSPGGKSYNEQFF

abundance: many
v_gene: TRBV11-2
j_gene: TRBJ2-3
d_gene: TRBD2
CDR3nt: TGTGCCAGCAGCCCGCATAGCGGGGCGGATACCCAGAGCCCAGATACGCAGTATTTT
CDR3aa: CASSPHSGADTQSPDTQYF

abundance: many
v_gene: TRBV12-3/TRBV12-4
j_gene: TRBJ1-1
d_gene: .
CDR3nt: TGTGCCAGCAGTTTATGGGACACGAACACTGAAGCTTTCTTT
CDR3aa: CASSLWDTNTEAFF

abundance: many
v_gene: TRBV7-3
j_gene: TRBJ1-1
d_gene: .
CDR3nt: TGTGCCAGCAGCTCAATCCACTCGGGGGACGACGCTGAAGCTTTCTTT
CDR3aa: CASSSIHSGDDAEAFF

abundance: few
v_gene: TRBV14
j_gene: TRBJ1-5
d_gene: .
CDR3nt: TGTGCCAGCAGCGAGCAGGGGAAGCCCCAGCATTTT
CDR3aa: CASSEQGKPQHF

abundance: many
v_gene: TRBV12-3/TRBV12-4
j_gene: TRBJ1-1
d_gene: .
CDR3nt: TGTGCCAGCAGTTTAACGACAGTCTCAAACACTGAAGCTTTCTTT
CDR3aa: CASSLTTVSNTEAFF

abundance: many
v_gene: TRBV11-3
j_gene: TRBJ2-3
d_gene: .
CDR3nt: TGTGCCAGCAGCAGAGAGGTGGACAGTTTGGCAGATACGCAGTATTTT
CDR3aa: CASSREVDSLADTQYF

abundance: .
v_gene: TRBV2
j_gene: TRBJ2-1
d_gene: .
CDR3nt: TGTGCCAGCAGAGATATCGGAGGGGTCCCCTACAATGAGCAGTTCTTC
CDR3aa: CASRDIGGVPYNEQFF

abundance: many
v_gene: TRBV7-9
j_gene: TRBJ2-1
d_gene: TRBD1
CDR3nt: TGTGCCAGCAGGTCGACAGGGGGCAATGAGCAGTTCTTC
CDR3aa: CASRSTGGNEQFF

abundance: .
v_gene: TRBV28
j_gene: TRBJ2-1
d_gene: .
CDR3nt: TGTGCCAGCAATCGCGAGGGGGAGAGCTCCTACAATGAGCAGTTCTTC
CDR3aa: CASNREGESSYNEQFF

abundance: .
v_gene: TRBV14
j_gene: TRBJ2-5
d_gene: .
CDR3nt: TGTGCCAGCAGCCAAGTTACACAGCGAGAGACCCAGTACTTC
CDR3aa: CASSQVTQRETQYF

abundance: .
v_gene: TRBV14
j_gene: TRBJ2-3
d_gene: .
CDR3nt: TGTGCCAGCAGCCCCCTAGCGTCTAGCACAGATACGCAGTATTTT
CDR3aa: CASSPLASSTDTQYF

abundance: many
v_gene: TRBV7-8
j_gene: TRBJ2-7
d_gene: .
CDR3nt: TGTGCCAGCACCCCTAATCCAGACACTGTCCGAAGCTACGAGCAGTACTTC
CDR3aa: CASTPNPDTVRSYEQYF

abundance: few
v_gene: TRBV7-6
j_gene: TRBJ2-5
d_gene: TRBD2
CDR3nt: TGTGCTAGCAGCTTAGTAGCGGGGGGGCGATCCCAAGAGACCCAGTACTTC
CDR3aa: CASSLVAGGRSQETQYF

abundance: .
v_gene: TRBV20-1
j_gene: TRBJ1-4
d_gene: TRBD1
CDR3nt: TGCAGTGCTAGAAGGGGGCCGACTAATGAAAAACTGTTTTTT
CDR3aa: CSARRGPTNEKLFF

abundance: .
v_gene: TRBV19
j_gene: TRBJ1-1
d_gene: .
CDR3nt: TGTGCCAGTAGTATACCTCCTGTACTCGAGCCCAACACTGAAGCTTTCTTT
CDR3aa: CASSIPPVLEPNTEAFF

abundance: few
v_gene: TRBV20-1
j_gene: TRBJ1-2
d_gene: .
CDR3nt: TGCAGTGCTAGTGAAAGCTTCTCCTATGGCTACACCTTC
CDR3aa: CSASESFSYGYTF

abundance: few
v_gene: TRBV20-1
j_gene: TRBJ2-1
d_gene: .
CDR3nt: TGCAGTGCCTTGACAGAGCGTTCCTACAATGAGCAGTTCTTC
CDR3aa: CSALTERSYNEQFF

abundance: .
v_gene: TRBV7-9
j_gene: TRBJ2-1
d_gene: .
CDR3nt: TGTGCCAGCAGCTTACCAGGGGTCCATGAGCAGTTCTTC
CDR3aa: CASSLPGVHEQFF

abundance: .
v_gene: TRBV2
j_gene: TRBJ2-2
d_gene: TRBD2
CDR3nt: TGTGCCAGCCCTAAGTTCGAGCGGGGTACCGGGGAGCTGTTTTTT
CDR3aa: CASPKFERGTGELFF

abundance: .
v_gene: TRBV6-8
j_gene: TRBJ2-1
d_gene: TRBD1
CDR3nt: TGTGCCGGCAGTTACGACCAGGGGGCTGTGTTTGAGCAGTTCTTC
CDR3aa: CAGSYDQGAVFEQFF

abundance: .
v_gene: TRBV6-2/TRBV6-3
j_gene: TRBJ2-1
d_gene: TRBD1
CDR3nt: TGTGCCAGCAGTTACTCCTACAGGGGGTTAGAGCAGTTCTTC
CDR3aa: CASSYSYRGLEQFF

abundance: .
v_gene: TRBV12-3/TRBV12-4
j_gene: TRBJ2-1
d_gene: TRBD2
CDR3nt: TGTGCCAGCAGTTTCTCTACTAGCGGGGGGGGGAGCTCCTACAATGAGCAGTTCTTC
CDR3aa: CASSFSTSGGGSSYNEQFF

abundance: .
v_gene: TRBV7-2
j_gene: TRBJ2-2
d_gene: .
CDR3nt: TGTGCCAGCAGCCCCCTGGACGGGGAGCTGTTTTTT
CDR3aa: CASSPLDGELFF

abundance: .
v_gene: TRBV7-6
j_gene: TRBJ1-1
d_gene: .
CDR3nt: TGTGCCAGCAGCTTAGAGGGCAGGGCTGGTACTGAAGCTTTCTTT
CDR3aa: CASSLEGRAGTEAFF

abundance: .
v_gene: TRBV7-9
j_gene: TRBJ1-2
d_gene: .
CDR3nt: TGTGCCAGCAGCTCTTCCCCCGGCTACACCTTC
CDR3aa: CASSSSPGYTF

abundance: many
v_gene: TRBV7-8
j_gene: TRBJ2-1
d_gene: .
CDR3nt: TGTGCCAGCAGCCGTACGTTTTCCTACAATGAGCAGTTCTTC
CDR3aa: CASSRTFSYNEQFF

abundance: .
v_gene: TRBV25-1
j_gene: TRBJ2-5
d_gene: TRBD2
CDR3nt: TGTGCCAGCAGTGTAACGTGGGGGACTAGCGGGGAAGAGACCCAGTACTTC
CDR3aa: CASSVTWGTSGEETQYF

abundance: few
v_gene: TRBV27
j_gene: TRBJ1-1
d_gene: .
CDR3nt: TGTGCCAGCAGTTTATCGTCCGACGCAACAGCTTTCTTT
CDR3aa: CASSLSSDATAFF

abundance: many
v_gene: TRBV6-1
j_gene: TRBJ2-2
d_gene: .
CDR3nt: TGTGCCAGCAGTGATAACAGCTACACCGGGGAGCTGTTTTTT
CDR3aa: CASSDNSYTGELFF

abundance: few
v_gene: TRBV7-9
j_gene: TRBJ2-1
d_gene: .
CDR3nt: TGTGCCAGCAGCACTAGACGACAACCCGTCTACAATGAGCAGTTCTTC
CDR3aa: CASSTRRQPVYNEQFF

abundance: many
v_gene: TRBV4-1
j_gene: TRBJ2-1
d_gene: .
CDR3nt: TGCGCCAGCAGCCAAGGACATCGGAGCTCCTACAATGAGCAGTTCTTC
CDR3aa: CASSQGHRSSYNEQFF

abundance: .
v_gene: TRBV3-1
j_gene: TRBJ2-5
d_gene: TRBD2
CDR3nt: TGTGCCAGCAGCCAAACGGGTGCGGGGGGGCCAGCAGACTATTCGGAGACCCAGTACTTC
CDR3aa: CASSQTGAGGPADYSETQYF